The rows below give T cell receptor beta chains drawn from one sample of a study of breast tumors, draining lymph nodes, adjacent tissues. TCRdb processed the multiplex PCR reads anew with MiXCR; each CDR3 protein has one entry. This table holds about 63,000 distinct CDR3 sequences, approximately 57% found once. Material for sequencing was breast tumor tissue. The receptors were gathered from a female donor with breast cancer. Some clones in this sample may be carry-over from other donors' samples. Both conserved end residues are part of each CDR3. D genes are given only for firm matches. Clone size is stated in some rows and not others, as once, few, many or a class when expanded.

V	D	J	size	DNA	CDR3
TRBV3-1	NA	TRBJ2-3	many	TGTGCCAGCAGCCAAAGAGGGGGGGCGAGGACAGATACGCAGTATTTT	CASSQRGGARTDTQYF
TRBV11-3	TRBD2	TRBJ2-7	many	TGTGCCAGCAGCGCTCCGGGACTACCCTACGAGCAGTACTTC	CASSAPGLPYEQYF
TRBV2	NA	TRBJ2-7	NA	TGTGCCAGCAGTAGGGGCCAGGCGTTTAGCGAGCAGTACTTC	CASSRGQAFSEQYF
TRBV29-1	NA	TRBJ2-3	NA	TGCAGCGTTGTTCATACAGTTCCGGATACGCAGTATTTT	CSVVHTVPDTQYF
TRBV5-1	TRBD2	TRBJ2-1	many	TGCGCCAGCAGCTTTAGCGGGGCCTACAATGAGCAGTTCTTC	CASSFSGAYNEQFF
TRBV29-1	NA	TRBJ2-1	NA	TGCACGGACACCTACAATGAGCAGTTCTTC	CTDTYNEQFF
TRBV5-1	TRBD1	TRBJ2-7	NA	TGCGCCAGTACGACAGGGGGTACCTACGAGCAGTACTTC	CASTTGGTYEQYF
TRBV18	NA	TRBJ2-5	many	TGTGCCAGCTCACCAAGGGTCCAAGAGACCCAGTACTTC	CASSPRVQETQYF
TRBV5-1	TRBD1	TRBJ1-2	NA	TGCGCCAGCAGCTTGGATCCGGGACAGGGGTCAGGCTACACCTTC	CASSLDPGQGSGYTF
TRBV7-3	NA	TRBJ2-6	NA	TGTGCCAGCAGCTTGCAGGGCACCGGGGCCAACGTCCTGCCTTTC	CASSLQGTGANVLPF
TRBV5-4	NA	TRBJ2-3	NA	TGTGCCAGCAGCTTGGCTGGAAACAATGAGCAGTATTTT	CASSLAGNNEQYF
TRBV19	TRBD1	TRBJ1-5	NA	TGTGCCAGTAGGATCCGGGACAGGGGACGCAATCAGCCCCAGCATTTT	CASRIRDRGRNQPQHF
TRBV20-1	TRBD1	TRBJ2-5	medium-sized	TGCAGTGCTAGTGGACAGGGGCTAGGGACCCAGTACTTC	CSASGQGLGTQYF
TRBV5-1	NA	TRBJ2-7	many	TGCGCCAGCAGCTTGAATCGGGGGACCTACGAGCAGTACTTC	CASSLNRGTYEQYF
TRBV15	NA	TRBJ2-3	NA	TGTGCCACCAGCAGTGCTAGAGCGGTGGGAACAGATACGCAGTATTTT	CATSSARAVGTDTQYF
TRBV20-1	NA	TRBJ2-3	NA	TGCAGTGCTGACCCCCGGCCCCACACAGCTACGCAGTATTTT	CSADPRPHTATQYF
TRBV27	NA	TRBJ2-1	many	TGTGCCAGCAGTTTCCGACTAGACTACAATGAGCAGTTCTTC	CASSFRLDYNEQFF
TRBV12-3/TRBV12-4	NA	TRBJ2-5	NA	TGTGCCAGCAGTTTCGAGGAGACAGGATGGGAGACCCAGTACTTC	CASSFEETGWETQYF
TRBV18	NA	TRBJ2-4	NA	TGTGCCAGCTCTACTGACTTGGAAAGGATTCAGTACTTC	CASSTDLERIQYF
TRBV20-1	TRBD1	TRBJ2-7	NA	TGCAGTGCCCCAACGGACAGGGCCTCCTACGAGCAGTACTTC	CSAPTDRASYEQYF
TRBV12-3/TRBV12-4	TRBD1	TRBJ1-5	NA	TGTGCCAGCAGTACTGGACAGGGTGGAGAGTCCGAGCATTTT	CASSTGQGGESEHF
TRBV10-3	TRBD1	TRBJ1-2	many	TGTGCCATCAGAGGACAGGGGCATGGCTACACCTTC	CAIRGQGHGYTF
TRBV28	NA	TRBJ1-2	many	TGTGCCAGCAGACCCACCTCGGCCGAGGCTCGCTATGGCTACACCTTC	CASRPTSAEARYGYTF
TRBV5-5	TRBD2	TRBJ2-4	NA	TGTGCCAGCAGCTTGGCCGGGGGGGGATCAAACATTCAGTACTTC	CASSLAGGGSNIQYF
TRBV2	NA	TRBJ1-2	large	TGTGCCAGCAGTGACAGGGGTAACTATGGCTACACCTTC	CASSDRGNYGYTF
TRBV29-1	TRBD2	TRBJ2-3	NA	TGCAGCGTGATTCTAGCGGGAGGCACAGATACGCAGTATTTT	CSVILAGGTDTQYF
TRBV6-1	NA	TRBJ1-5	many	TGTGCCAGCCTGGGAGAGGGTTGGAGCAATCAGCCCCAGCATTTT	CASLGEGWSNQPQHF
TRBV12-3/TRBV12-4	NA	TRBJ1-3	few	TGTGCCAGCAGTTTCCTGACTGGAAACACCATATATTTT	CASSFLTGNTIYF
TRBV3-1	TRBD2	TRBJ2-5	many	TGTGCCAGCAGCCAAGCGGGGGGACAAGAGACCCAGTACTTC	CASSQAGGQETQYF
TRBV6-1	TRBD2	TRBJ2-1	NA	TGTGCCAGCAGTCAAGCGCTGCGGGGGGGGTACAATGAGCAGTTCTTC	CASSQALRGGYNEQFF
TRBV19	NA	TRBJ2-1	many	TGTGCCAGTAGTACGGGGCTGTTCAATGAGCAGTTCTTC	CASSTGLFNEQFF
TRBV2	NA	TRBJ2-2	NA	TGTGCCAGCAGTCAACAGAGGAACACCGGGGAGCTGTTTTTT	CASSQQRNTGELFF
TRBV5-1	TRBD2	TRBJ2-3	NA	TGCGCCAGCAGCTTAAGCGGGAGGGCCACAGATACGCAGTATTTT	CASSLSGRATDTQYF